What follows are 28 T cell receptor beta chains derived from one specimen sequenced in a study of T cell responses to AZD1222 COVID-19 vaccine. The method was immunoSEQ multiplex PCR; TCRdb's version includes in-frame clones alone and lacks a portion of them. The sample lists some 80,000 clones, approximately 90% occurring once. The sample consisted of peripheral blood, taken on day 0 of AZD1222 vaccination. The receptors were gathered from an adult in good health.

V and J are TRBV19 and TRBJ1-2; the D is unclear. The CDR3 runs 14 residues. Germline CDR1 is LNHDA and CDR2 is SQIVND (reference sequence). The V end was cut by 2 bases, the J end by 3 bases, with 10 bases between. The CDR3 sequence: CASSIPADYYGYTF. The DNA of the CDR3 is TGTGCCAGTAGTATACCCGCAGATTACTATGGCTACACCTTC.

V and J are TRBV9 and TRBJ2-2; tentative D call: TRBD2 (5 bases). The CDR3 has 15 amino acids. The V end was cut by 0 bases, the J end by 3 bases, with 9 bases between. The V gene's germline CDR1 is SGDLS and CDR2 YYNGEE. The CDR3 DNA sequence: TGTGCCAGCAGCGTAGTGTCTAGCCACACCGGGGAGCTGTTTTTT. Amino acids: CASSVVSSHTGELFF.

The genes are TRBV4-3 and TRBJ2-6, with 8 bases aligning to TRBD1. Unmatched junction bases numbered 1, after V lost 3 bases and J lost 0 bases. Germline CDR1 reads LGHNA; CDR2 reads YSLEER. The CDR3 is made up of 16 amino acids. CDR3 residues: CASSHQGASGANVLTF. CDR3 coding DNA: TGCGCCAGCAGCCATCAGGGGGCCTCTGGGGCCAACGTCCTGACTTTC.

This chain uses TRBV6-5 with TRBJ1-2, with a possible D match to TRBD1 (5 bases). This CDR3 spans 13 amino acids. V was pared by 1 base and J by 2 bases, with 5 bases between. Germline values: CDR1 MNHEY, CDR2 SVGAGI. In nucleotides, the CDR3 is TGTGCCAGCAGTTACTGGGGGAACTATGGCTACACCTTC. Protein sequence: CASSYWGNYGYTF.

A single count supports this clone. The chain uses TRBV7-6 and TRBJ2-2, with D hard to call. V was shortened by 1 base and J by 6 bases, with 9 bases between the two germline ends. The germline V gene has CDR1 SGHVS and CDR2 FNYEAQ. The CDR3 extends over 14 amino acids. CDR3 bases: TGTGCCAGCAGCTTAGGGGCAGTAGCCGGGGAGCTGTTTTTT. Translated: CASSLGAVAGELFF.

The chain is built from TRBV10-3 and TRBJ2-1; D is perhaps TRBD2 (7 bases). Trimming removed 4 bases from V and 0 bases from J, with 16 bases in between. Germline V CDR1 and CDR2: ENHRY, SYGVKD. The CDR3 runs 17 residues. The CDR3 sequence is CAISAAGATSSYNEQFF. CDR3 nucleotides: TGTGCCATCAGTGCGGCGGGGGCCACTAGCTCCTACAATGAGCAGTTCTTC.

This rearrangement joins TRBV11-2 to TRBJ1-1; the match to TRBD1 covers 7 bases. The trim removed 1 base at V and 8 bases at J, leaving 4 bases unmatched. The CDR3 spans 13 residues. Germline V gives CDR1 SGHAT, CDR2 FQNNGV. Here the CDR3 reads CASSLGRGREAFF. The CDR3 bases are TGTGCCAGCAGCTTAGGTAGGGGGCGGGAAGCTTTCTTT.

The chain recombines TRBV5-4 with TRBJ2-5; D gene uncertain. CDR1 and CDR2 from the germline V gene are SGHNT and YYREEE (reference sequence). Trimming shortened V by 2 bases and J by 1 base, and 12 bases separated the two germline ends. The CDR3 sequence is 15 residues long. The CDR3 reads CASSFYLGAQETQYF. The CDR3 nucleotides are TGTGCCAGCAGCTTCTACTTGGGCGCCCAAGAGACCCAGTACTTC.

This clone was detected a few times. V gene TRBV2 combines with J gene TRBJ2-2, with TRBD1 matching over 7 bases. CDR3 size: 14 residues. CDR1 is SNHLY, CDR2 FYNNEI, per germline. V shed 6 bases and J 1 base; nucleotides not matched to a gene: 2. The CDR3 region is CASRRQGNTGELFF. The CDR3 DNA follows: TGTGCCAGCAGGAGACAGGGGAACACCGGGGAGCTGTTTTTT.

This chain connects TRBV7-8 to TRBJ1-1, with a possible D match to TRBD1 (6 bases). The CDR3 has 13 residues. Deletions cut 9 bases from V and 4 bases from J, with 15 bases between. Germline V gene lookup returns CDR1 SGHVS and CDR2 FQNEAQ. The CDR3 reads CASTKGVGTEAFF. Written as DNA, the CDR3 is TGTGCCAGTACCAAGGGGGTAGGCACTGAAGCTTTCTTT.

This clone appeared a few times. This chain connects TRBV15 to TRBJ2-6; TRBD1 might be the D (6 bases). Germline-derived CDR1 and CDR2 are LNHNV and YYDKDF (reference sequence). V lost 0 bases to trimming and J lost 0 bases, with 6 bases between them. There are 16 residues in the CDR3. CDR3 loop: CATSREGHSGANVLTF. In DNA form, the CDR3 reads TGTGCCACCAGCAGAGAGGGACACTCTGGGGCCAACGTCCTGACTTTC. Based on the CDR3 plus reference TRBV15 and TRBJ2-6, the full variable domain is DAMVIQNPRYQVTQFGKPVTLSCSQTLNHNVMYWYQQKSSQAPKLLFHYYDKDFNNEADTPDNFQSRRPNTSFCFLDIRSPGLGDTAMYLCATSREGHSGANVLTFGAGSRLTVL.

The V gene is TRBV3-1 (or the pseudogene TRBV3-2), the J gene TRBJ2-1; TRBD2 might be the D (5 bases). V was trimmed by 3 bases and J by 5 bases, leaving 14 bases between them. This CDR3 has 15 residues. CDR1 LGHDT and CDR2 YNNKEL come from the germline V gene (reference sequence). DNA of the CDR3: TGTGCCAGCAGCCAGCCACGGGGTTGGGACAATGAGCAGTTCTTC. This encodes CASSQPRGWDNEQFF.

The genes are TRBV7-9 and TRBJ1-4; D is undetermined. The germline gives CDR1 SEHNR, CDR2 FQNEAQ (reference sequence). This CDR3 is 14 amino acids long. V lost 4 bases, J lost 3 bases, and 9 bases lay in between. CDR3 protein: CASSWTGPNEKLFF. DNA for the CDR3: TGTGCCAGCAGCTGGACGGGCCCTAATGAAAAACTGTTTTTT.

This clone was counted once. The CDR3 region has the DNA TGTGCCAGCAGTGATCGTCCTCAGGGAAACACTGAAGCTTTCTTT. Translating gives CASSDRPQGNTEAFF. The chain joins TRBV25-1 to TRBJ1-1, with a weak D call TRBD1 (5 bases). The germline V gene encodes CDR1 MGHDK and CDR2 SYGVNS. Trimming removed 3 bases at V and 2 bases at J, with 13 bases between. The CDR3 spans 15 residues.

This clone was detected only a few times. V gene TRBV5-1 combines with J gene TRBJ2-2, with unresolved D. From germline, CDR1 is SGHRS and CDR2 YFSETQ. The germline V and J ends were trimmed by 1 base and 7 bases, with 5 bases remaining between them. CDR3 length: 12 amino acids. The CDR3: CASSLLDGELFF. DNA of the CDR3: TGCGCCAGCAGCTTGCTCGACGGGGAGCTGTTTTTT.

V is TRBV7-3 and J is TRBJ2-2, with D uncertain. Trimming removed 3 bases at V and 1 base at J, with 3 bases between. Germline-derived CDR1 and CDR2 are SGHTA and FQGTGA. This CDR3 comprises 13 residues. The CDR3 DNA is TGTGCCAGCAGCTTCCTGAACACCGGGGAGCTGTTTTTT. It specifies CASSFLNTGELFF.

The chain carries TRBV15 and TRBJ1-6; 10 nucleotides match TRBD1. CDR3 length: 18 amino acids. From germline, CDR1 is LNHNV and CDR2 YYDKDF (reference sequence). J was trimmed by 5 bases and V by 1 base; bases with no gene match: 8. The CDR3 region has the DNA TGTGCCACCAGCAGAGGGGACAGGGGTTGGGGGGATAATTCACCCCTCCACTTT. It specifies CATSRGDRGWGDNSPLHF.

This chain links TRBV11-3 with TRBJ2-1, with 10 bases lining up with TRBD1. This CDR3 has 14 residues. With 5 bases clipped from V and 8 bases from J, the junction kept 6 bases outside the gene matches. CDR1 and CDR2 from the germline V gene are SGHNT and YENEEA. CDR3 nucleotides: TGTGCCAGCAGCCTCCGACAGGGGGCGGATGAGCAGTTCTTC. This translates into CASSLRQGADEQFF. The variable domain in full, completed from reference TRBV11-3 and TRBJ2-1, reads EAGVVQSPRYKIIEKKQPVAFWCNPISGHNTLYWYLQNLGQGPELLIRYENEEAVDDSQLPKDRFSAERLKGVDSTLKIQPAELGDSAVYLCASSLRQGADEQFFGPGTRLTVL.

The CDR3 DNA follows: TGTGCCAGCAGCTTATCAGCGACAACTTTTCGGGGCCCCCTCCACTTT. It is translated as CASSLSATTFRGPLHF. The rearrangement joins TRBV7-2 to TRBJ1-6; maybe TRBD1 (5 bases). The germline V and J ends were trimmed by 2 bases and 13 bases, with 21 bases remaining between them. CDR1 and CDR2 from the germline V gene are SGHTA and FQGNSA. The CDR3 spans 16 residues.

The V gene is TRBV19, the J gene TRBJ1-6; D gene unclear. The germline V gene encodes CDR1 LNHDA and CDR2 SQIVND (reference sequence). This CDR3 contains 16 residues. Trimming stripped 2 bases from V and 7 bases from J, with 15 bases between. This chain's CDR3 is CASSIRAPGGNSPLHF. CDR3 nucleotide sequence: TGTGCCAGTAGTATAAGGGCACCGGGTGGGAATTCACCCCTCCACTTT.

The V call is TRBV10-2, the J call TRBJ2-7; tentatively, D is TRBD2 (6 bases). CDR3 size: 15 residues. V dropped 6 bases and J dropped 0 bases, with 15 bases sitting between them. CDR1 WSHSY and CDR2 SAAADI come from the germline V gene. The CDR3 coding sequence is TGCGCCAGCAGCCCCGGAGGCGGGGTCTCCTACGAGCAGTACTTC. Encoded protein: CASSPGGGVSYEQYF.

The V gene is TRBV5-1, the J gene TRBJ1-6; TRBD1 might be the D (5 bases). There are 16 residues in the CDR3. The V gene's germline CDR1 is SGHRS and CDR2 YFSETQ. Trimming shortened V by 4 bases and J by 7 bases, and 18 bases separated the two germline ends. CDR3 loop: CASSPTYDRRNSPLHF. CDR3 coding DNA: TGCGCCAGCAGCCCAACCTACGACAGAAGAAATTCACCCCTCCACTTT.

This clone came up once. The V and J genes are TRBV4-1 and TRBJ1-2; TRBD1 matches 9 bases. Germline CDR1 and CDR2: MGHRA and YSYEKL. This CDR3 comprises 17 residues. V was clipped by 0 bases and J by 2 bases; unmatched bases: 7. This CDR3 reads CASSQDLSGQGNYGYTF. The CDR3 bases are TGCGCCAGCAGCCAAGATCTATCCGGACAGGGGAACTATGGCTACACCTTC.

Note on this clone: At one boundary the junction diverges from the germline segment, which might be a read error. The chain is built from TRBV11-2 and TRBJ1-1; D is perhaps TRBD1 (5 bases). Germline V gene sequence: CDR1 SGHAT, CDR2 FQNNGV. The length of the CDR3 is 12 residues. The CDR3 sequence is CASSSQVTSTNF. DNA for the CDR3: TGTGCCAGCAGCTCACAGGTGACCAGCACCAACTTT.

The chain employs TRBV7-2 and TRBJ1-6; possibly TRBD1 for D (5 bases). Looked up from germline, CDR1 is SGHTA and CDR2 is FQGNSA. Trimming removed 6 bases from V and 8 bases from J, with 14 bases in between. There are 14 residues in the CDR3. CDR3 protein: CASRVQGGYSPLHF. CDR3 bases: TGTGCCAGCAGAGTTCAGGGAGGGTATTCACCCCTCCACTTT.

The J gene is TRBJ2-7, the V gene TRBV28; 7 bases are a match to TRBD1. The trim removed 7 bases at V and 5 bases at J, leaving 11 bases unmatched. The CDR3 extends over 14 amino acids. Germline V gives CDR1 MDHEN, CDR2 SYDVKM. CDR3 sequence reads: CASNGQVRPNEQYF. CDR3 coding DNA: TGTGCCAGCAATGGACAGGTCCGCCCCAACGAGCAGTACTTC.

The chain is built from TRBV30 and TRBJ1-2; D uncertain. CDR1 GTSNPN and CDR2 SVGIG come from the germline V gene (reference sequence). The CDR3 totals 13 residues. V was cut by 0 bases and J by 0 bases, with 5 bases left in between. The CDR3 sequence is CAWSVGTNYGYTF. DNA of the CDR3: TGTGCCTGGAGTGTGGGGACTAACTATGGCTACACCTTC.

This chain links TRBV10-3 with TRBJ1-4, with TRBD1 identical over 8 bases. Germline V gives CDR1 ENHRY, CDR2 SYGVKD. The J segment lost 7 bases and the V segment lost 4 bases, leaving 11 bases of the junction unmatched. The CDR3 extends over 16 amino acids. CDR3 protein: CAISGGQGVASEKLFF. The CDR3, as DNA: TGTGCCATCAGTGGTGGACAGGGAGTAGCGAGTGAAAAACTGTTTTTT.